Described below is a single T cell receptor beta chain sequence and its context. The antigen remains unidentified. The length of the CDR3 is 13 residues. CDR1 DFQATT and CDR2 SNEGSKA come from the germline V gene (reference sequence). TCRdb redid the calling of the reads with MiXCR, one entry per CDR3 protein. This table holds a few hundred thousand distinct CDR3 sequences, 40% found once. This sample was taken from a study of T cell repertoires in cytomegalovirus infection. For the study at large: In the study, CMV epitopes included recently identified HLA-C-restricted and well-studied HLA-B-restricted ones. Shared public TCR beta signatures pointed to both CMV infection and a matching HLA type.

The sample was cultured PBMCs, taken from culture after CMV antigen stimulation. The V gene is TRBV20-1, the J gene TRBJ1-6, with 10 nucleotides matching TRBD1. The clonotype originates from a human donor in good health (CMV status not recorded). Some clones in this sample may be carry-over from other donors' samples. CDR3 region: CSFIGQGGSPLHF. The DNA for the CDR3 is TGCAGCTTCATCGGACAGGGGGGTTCACCCCTCCACTTT.